Each of the 2 T cell receptor beta chains below was sequenced from the same sample in a study of Ad26.COV2.S vaccination and SARS-CoV-2 variants. Specified treatment: about 20 received Ad26.COV2.S at low or high dose, single or two shots; five or six received placebo; per-sample allocation not given. The samples date from day 63 after the first vaccine or placebo injection. The method was immunoSEQ multiplex PCR; TCRdb's version includes in-frame clones alone and lacks a portion of them. The profile covers fewer than 900,000 clones, with roughly nine tenths appearing a single time and about 1.5% taken by the ten largest. Here the sequenced sample was peripheral blood, taken in a trial of Ad26.COV2.S vaccine versus placebo. These receptors came from a person between 18 and 65 years old who received the Ad26.COV2.S COVID-19 vaccine or a placebo.

CDR3 DNA: TGTGCCAGCAGCTCCTTTGGGGCGGCTAATCAGCCCCAGCATTTT. It is translated as CASSSFGAANQPQHF. V and J are TRBV7-9 and TRBJ1-5; D perhaps matches TRBD1 (5 bases). The CDR3 has 15 amino acids. Germline CDR1 is SEHNR and CDR2 is FQNEAQ (reference sequence). The V gene lost 4 bases and the J gene lost 4 bases, with 14 bases spanning the gap.

The rearrangement joins TRBV10-2 to TRBJ1-4; D unclear. Germline values: CDR1 WSHSY, CDR2 SAAADI. CDR3 length equals 13 residues. V was shortened by 9 bases and J by 1 base, with 9 bases between the two germline ends. CDR3 sequence reads: CASARGTNEKLFF. The DNA for the CDR3 is TGCGCCAGTGCCCGGGGAACTAATGAAAAACTGTTTTTT.